The rows below give T cell receptor beta chains drawn from one sample of a study of T cell repertoires in cytomegalovirus infection. Each CDR3 protein is one row after TCRdb ran MiXCR on the reads. The table shows about 180,000 distinct CDR3 sequences, with approximately 15% occurring only once. Sequenced material: PBMCs. All receptors come from a human donor in good health (CMV status not recorded). Some clones in this sample may be carry-over from other donors' samples. Both conserved end residues are part of each CDR3.

TRBJ2-7	TRBV9	CASSVVAGGPREQYF
TRBJ2-1	TRBV7-2	CASSLLLAFNEQFF
TRBJ1-2	TRBV7-2	CASSSTGVGGYTF
TRBJ2-3	TRBV15	CATSSGLAGGLVDTQYF
TRBJ1-1	TRBV28	CASSYIRGTNTEAFF
TRBJ1-1	TRBV7-3	CASSSLLGTEAFF
TRBJ2-7	TRBV6-2/TRBV6-3	CASSSTSGTTYEQYF
TRBJ2-2	TRBV7-3	CASSLRGGSTGELFF
TRBJ1-3	TRBV3-1	CASSQLHSSGNTIYF
TRBJ2-2	TRBV5-4	CASSQDPGNTGELFF
TRBJ2-5	TRBV7-6	CASSLAGESGETQYF
TRBJ1-1	TRBV7-7	CASSLDYNTEAFF
TRBJ1-1	TRBV29-1	CSVERQAYTEAFF
TRBJ1-4	TRBV20-1	CSAREGRQDATNEKLFF
TRBJ2-5	TRBV20-1	CSAQWGTSKNQETQYF
TRBJ2-2	TRBV7-3	CASSRRGGISGELFF
TRBJ2-2	TRBV6-2/TRBV6-3	CASSWTGGNTGELFF